This TCR beta chain originates from a study of blood T cell repertoires in COVID-19. In the study overall: Spain, Italy and the United States supplied samples that represented acute and convalescent COVID-19. PBMCs, B-cell-depleted T cells, or T cells provided the cDNA or gDNA that made up the material.

This clone has only a few counts. Per the original data handling: Estimation of nucleated cell counts was performed using reference gene primer amplification. Data came from immunoSEQ multiplex PCR; TCRdb stores just in-frame clones and leaves some out. V and J calls plus clone size are reproduced from that table; the DNA served to infer D and trimming. The sample includes some 260,000 clones, around four fifths of them seen just once. Material: peripheral blood. This clonotype was obtained from a woman aged 40 to 55 with active or convalescent COVID-19.

The CDR3 nucleotides read TGTGCCACCCGAGGCAGCTCTAACTATGGCTACACCTTC. This gives the protein CATRGSSNYGYTF. V usage is TRBV7-9 and J usage is TRBJ1-2; D call uncertain. CDR3 length equals 13 residues. With 10 bases removed from V and 0 bases from J, the gap between germline ends came to 12 bases. The germline CDR1 and CDR2 sequences are SEHNR and FQNEAQ (reference sequence).